This is a list of T cell receptor beta chains from one sample in a study of blood T cells in healthy people across ages. TCRdb fed the 5' RACE reads into MiXCR, producing one record per CDR3 protein. The sample records some 1.5 million distinct CDR3 sequences, 35% to 45% being singletons. Material: blood. These receptors were taken from a woman between 18 and 29 years old in good health. The CDR3 runs from the conserved cysteine through the conserved F or W. Fields, in order: J gene, clone size, V gene, D gene, CDR3 DNA, CDR3 protein. A D gene is named only where the DNA matches it firmly. Part of the rows lack a size; the others show once, few, many or a class for expanded clones.

TRBJ2-2 | . | TRBV4-1 | TRBD2 | TGCGCCAGCAGCTTCTCCCGACTAGCGGGGGATAACACCGGGGAGCTGTTTTTT | CASSFSRLAGDNTGELFF
TRBJ2-6 | . | TRBV27 | . | TGTGCCAGCAGTTCCACCCATATCGGCTCTGGGGCCAACGTCCTGACTTTC | CASSSTHIGSGANVLTF
TRBJ2-7 | . | TRBV6-2/TRBV6-3 | TRBD2 | TGTGCCAGCAGACATCTAGCGGGAGGAGGGAATGAGCAGTACTTC | CASRHLAGGGNEQYF
TRBJ1-1 | few | TRBV10-3 | . | TGTGCCATCAGTGAGTCTGGCAGATTCACTGAAGCTTTCTTT | CAISESGRFTEAFF
TRBJ1-5 | . | TRBV27 | TRBD1 | TGTGCCAACAGTGTACTCGGACAGGGTGGCATTCAGCCCCAGCATTTT | CANSVLGQGGIQPQHF
TRBJ1-2 | . | TRBV20-1 | . | TGCAGTGCCACGGGACACCGAAGCTATGGCTACACCTTC | CSATGHRSYGYTF
TRBJ2-3 | . | TRBV6-2/TRBV6-3 | . | TGTGCCAGCAGTTACCCCGGGGTTGGAGCAGGAAGCACAGATACGCAGTATTTT | CASSYPGVGAGSTDTQYF
TRBJ1-6 | few | TRBV7-2 | TRBD1 | TGTGCCAGCAGCTTAGTTTGGACAGGGGTAAATTCACCCCTCCACTTT | CASSLVWTGVNSPLHF
TRBJ1-2 | few | TRBV5-1 | . | TGCGCCAGCAGCTTACTACATGGGGTTGGTGATGGCTACACCTTC | CASSLLHGVGDGYTF
TRBJ2-5 | . | TRBV6-2/TRBV6-3 | . | TGTGCCAGCAGACGAGGACAGCCCCAAGAGACCCAGTACTTC | CASRRGQPQETQYF
TRBJ2-1 | . | TRBV7-9 | TRBD2 | TGTGCCAGCAGCTTAGCGATTCGGACTAGCGGGGGAGGAAATGAGCAGTTCTTC | CASSLAIRTSGGGNEQFF
TRBJ2-7 | few | TRBV28 | TRBD2 | TGTGCCAGCAGACGTAGCGGGGGCCGCGAGCAGTACTTC | CASRRSGGREQYF